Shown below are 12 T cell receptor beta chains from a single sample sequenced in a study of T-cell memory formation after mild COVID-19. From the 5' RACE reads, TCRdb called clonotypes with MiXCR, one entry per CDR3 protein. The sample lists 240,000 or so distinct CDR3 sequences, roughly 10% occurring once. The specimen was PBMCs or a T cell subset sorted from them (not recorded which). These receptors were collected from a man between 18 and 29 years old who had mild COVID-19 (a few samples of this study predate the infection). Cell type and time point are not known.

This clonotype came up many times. The DNA of the CDR3 is TGTGCCAGCAGCCCGGGACTAGCGGGGCCCTACAATGAGCAGTTCTTC. The encoded protein is CASSPGLAGPYNEQFF. The chain carries TRBV7-9 and TRBJ2-1, with 13 nucleotides matching TRBD2. Germline V lookup: CDR1 SEHNR, CDR2 FQNEAQ (reference sequence). This CDR3 has 16 amino acids. V trimming: 5 bases; J trimming: 2 bases; junction bases outside the gene matches: 3.

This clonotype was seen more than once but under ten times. In DNA form, the CDR3 reads TGCAGTGCTAGACGACAGATGGACACTGAAGCTTTCTTT. It codes for CSARRQMDTEAFF. The rearrangement uses TRBV20-1 and TRBJ1-1; TRBD1 is a possible D gene (5 bases). The CDR3 is 13 amino acids. Germline assignment: CDR1 DFQATT and CDR2 SNEGSKA (reference sequence). The V gene lost 2 bases and the J gene lost 3 bases, with 10 bases spanning the gap.

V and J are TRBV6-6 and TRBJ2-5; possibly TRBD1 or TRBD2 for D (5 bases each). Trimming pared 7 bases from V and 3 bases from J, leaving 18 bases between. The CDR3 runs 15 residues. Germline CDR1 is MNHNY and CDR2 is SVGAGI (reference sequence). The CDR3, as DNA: TGTGCCAGCACCCTGTCGGGGACCAGTAAAGAGACCCAGTACTTC. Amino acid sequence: CASTLSGTSKETQYF.

CDR3 loop: CASSELGHSNTQYF. The DNA for the CDR3 is TGTGCCAGCAGTGAATTAGGGCATTCCAATACGCAGTATTTT. The chain couples TRBV2 to TRBJ2-3; D uncertain. Germline loops: CDR1 SNHLY, CDR2 FYNNEI. Trimming removed 2 bases at V and 7 bases at J, with 13 bases between. The CDR3 has 14 amino acids.

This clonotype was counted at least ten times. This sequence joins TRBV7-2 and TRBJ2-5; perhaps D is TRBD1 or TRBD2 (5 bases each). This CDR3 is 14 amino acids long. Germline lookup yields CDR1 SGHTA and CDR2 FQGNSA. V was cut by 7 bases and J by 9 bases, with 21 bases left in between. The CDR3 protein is CASTSRGARTSQYF. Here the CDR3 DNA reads TGTGCCAGCACCTCCCGGGGCGCGCGGACTTCCCAGTACTTC. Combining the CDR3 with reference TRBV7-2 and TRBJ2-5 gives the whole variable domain GAGVSQSPSNKVTEKGKDVELRCDPISGHTALYWYRQSLGQGLEFLIYFQGNSAPDKSGLPSDRFSAERTGGSVSTLTIQRTQQEDSAVYLCASTSRGARTSQYFGPGTRLLVL.

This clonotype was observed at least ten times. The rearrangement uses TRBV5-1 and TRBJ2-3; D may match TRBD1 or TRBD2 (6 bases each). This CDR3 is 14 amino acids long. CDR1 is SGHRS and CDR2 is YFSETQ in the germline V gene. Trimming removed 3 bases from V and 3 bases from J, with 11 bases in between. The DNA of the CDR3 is TGCGCCAGCAGCTGGGGGGCCGGGACAGATACGCAGTATTTT. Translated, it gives CASSWGAGTDTQYF. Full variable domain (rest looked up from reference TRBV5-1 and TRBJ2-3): KAGVTQTPRYLIKTRGQQVTLSCSPISGHRSVSWYQQTPGQGLQFLFEYFSETQRNKGNFPGRFSGRQFSNSRSEMNVSTLELGDSALYLCASSWGAGTDTQYFGPGTRLTVL.

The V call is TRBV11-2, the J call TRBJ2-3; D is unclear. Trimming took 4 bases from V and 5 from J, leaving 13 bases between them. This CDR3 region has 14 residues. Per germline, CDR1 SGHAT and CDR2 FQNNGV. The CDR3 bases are TGTGCCAGCAGCTCGATTCCGACTGGAGATACGCAGTATTTT. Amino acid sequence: CASSSIPTGDTQYF.

CDR3 protein: CSAIRQAEGGYTF. The CDR3 DNA reads as TGCAGTGCCATCAGACAGGCAGAGGGTGGCTACACCTTC. V and J are TRBV20-1 and TRBJ1-2; a possible D gene is TRBD1 (6 bases). The CDR3 spans 13 residues. Per germline, CDR1 DFQATT and CDR2 SNEGSKA (reference sequence). V was shortened by 6 bases and J by 7 bases, with 18 bases between the two germline ends.

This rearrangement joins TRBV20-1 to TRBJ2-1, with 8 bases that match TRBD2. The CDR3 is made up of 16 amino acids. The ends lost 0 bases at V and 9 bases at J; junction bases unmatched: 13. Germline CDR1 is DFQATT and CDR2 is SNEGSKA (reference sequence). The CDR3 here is CSARDLPRGAPGEQFF. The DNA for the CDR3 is TGCAGTGCTAGAGATCTCCCGCGGGGGGCTCCGGGTGAGCAGTTCTTC.

The DNA of the CDR3 is TGTGCCAGCTCAGCAAGGCCAGGGCAGCTTCTCAATCAGCCCCAGCATTTT. Protein sequence: CASSARPGQLLNQPQHF. The genes are TRBV18 and TRBJ1-5; D perhaps matches TRBD1 (5 bases). Germline V lookup: CDR1 KGHSH, CDR2 LQKENI. V was pared by 5 bases and J by 3 bases, with 20 bases between. This CDR3 is 17 amino acids long.

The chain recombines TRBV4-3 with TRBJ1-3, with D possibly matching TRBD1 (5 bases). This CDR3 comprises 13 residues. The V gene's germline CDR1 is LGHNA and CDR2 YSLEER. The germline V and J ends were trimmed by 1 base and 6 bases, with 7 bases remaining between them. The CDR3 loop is CASSQAGANTIYF. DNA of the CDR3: TGCGCCAGCAGCCAAGCCGGGGCAAACACCATATATTTT.

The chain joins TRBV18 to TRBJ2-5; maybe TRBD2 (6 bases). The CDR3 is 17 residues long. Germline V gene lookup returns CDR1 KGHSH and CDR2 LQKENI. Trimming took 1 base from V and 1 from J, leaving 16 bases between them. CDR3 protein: CASSPRPGLASQETQYF. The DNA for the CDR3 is TGTGCCAGCTCACCACGTCCCGGCCTAGCGAGCCAAGAGACCCAGTACTTC.